The 8 T cell receptor beta chains listed next were all sequenced from one sample in a study of T cells in Graves' hyperthyroidism and ophthalmopathy (dated by TCRdb to the late 2010s). The method behind the library was multiplex PCR. Sequencing took place on an Illumina HiSeq 2000. TCR beta CDR3 regions were amplified from RNA transcripts. The TCR CDR3 was subjected to a first round of RT-PCR using the HTBI primer set and the Qiagen OneStep RT-PCR kit. TCRdb took the public reads, trimmed them with fastp at Q25, ran MiXCR for clone calling and kept in-frame beta chains. Each CDR3 protein gets just one entry, which takes the most common genes and DNA from the rows behind it. This sample comprises more than 550,000 distinct CDR3 sequences, less than 45% of them detected only once. The biggest ten clones account for more than 7% of the sample. Sequencing input: peripheral blood or thyroid tissue (not recorded which). Source of these receptors: an adult man with Graves' disease, either hyperthyroidism or ophthalmopathy (not recorded which).

V is TRBV7-9 and J is TRBJ1-2; 7 bases map to TRBD1. CDR3 length equals 14 residues. CDR1 and CDR2 from the germline V gene are SEHNR and FQNEAQ (reference sequence). After removal of 5 bases from V and 7 bases from J, the junction contained 10 bases not matched to a gene. This CDR3 reads CASSVVGGSGGYTF. As DNA, the CDR3 is TGTGCCAGCAGCGTTGTAGGGGGCAGCGGTGGCTACACCTTC.

This chain joins TRBV20-1 and TRBJ2-7, with 11 bases fitting TRBD1. The germline V gene encodes CDR1 DFQATT and CDR2 SNEGSKA (reference sequence). J gave up 5 bases and V 8 bases, and 8 bases lay outside the gene matches. The CDR3 sequence is 13 residues long. This chain's CDR3 is CSYSDRGPDEQYF. CDR3 nucleotides: TGCAGTTACTCGGACAGGGGGCCCGACGAGCAGTACTTC.

This clonotype has only a few counts. The V call is TRBV7-8, the J call TRBJ2-7; TRBD2 agrees at 12 bases. Germline trimming cut 5 bases from V and 4 bases from J; bases unmatched to any gene: 6. Germline-derived CDR1 and CDR2 are SGHVS and FQNEAQ. The CDR3 has 15 amino acids. This CDR3 reads CASSSRLAGEYEQYF. Here the CDR3 DNA reads TGTGCCAGCAGCAGCCGACTAGCGGGGGAATACGAGCAGTACTTC.

This clonotype has ten or more counts. The chain couples TRBV19 to TRBJ1-5; TRBD1 is a possible D gene (6 bases). Germline V CDR1 and CDR2: LNHDA, SQIVND (reference sequence). The CDR3 covers 13 residues. Trimming removed 5 bases at V and 9 bases at J, with 14 bases between. The CDR3 spells CASSSGGDLPQHF. CDR3 sequence (DNA): TGTGCCAGTAGTTCCGGGGGCGATTTGCCCCAGCATTTT.

This clonotype was seen ten or more times. This chain connects TRBV10-3 to TRBJ1-2, with TRBD1 matching 8 bases. The CDR3 contains 14 residues. Looked up from germline, CDR1 is ENHRY and CDR2 is SYGVKD. The trim removed 6 bases at V and 4 bases at J, leaving 7 bases unmatched. The DNA for the CDR3 is TGTGCCATCAGGAATGGACAGGGCGGCTATGGCTACACCTTC. Encoded protein: CAIRNGQGGYGYTF.

The chain carries TRBV2 and TRBJ2-3; D is unresolved. Trimming pared 3 bases from V and 6 bases from J, leaving 4 bases between. Germline V lookup: CDR1 SNHLY, CDR2 FYNNEI. CDR3 length equals 11 residues. This CDR3 reads CASSDGDTQYF. The CDR3, as DNA: TGTGCCAGCAGTGATGGGGATACGCAGTATTTT.

This chain joins TRBV12-3 or TRBV12-4 and TRBJ1-1; TRBD1 matches at 9 bases. The CDR3 contains 12 residues. The J segment lost 11 bases and the V segment lost 6 bases, leaving 7 bases of the junction unmatched. DNA of the CDR3: TGTGCCAGCAGCACCGGGACAGGGAACGCTTTCTTT. It encodes CASSTGTGNAFF.

As concerns this clonotype: The CDR3 does not close with the conserved phenylalanine or tryptophan, likely indicating a read error. The chain uses TRBV5-1 and TRBJ1-6; D gene unclear. The germline CDR1 and CDR2 sequences are SGHRS and YFSETQ. The CDR3 has 16 amino acids. Trimming stripped 1 base from V and 6 bases from J, with 14 bases between. The CDR3 DNA reads as TGCGCCAGCAGCTTGACGGGTTTCGCCGTTAATTCACCCCTCCACCTT. It yields the protein CASSLTGFAVNSPLHL.